The T cell receptor (beta chain) described here comes from a study of T cell changes during pregnancy in multiple sclerosis. The repertoire was sequenced with immunoSEQ multiplex PCR; TCRdb's copy has only in-frame clones and lacks some. The sample carries some 60,000 clones, approximately 86% recorded once. The starting material was CD4+ T cells from peripheral blood mononuclear cells, obtained in the third trimester of pregnancy. This clonotype was obtained from a female donor with multiple sclerosis, enrolled in a pregnancy study.

CDR3: CASSLGLAGGGPGANVLTF. CDR3 nucleotide sequence: TGCGCCAGCAGCTTAGGACTAGCGGGAGGGGGGCCTGGGGCCAACGTCCTGACTTTC. The chain recombines TRBV5-1 with TRBJ2-6; TRBD2 agrees at 15 bases. This CDR3 comprises 19 residues. Per the germline V gene, CDR1 is SGHRS and CDR2 is YFSETQ. Trimming cost V 2 bases and J 2 bases; bases outside gene matches: 5.